These 8 T cell receptor beta chains came from one sample sequenced in a study of graft-versus-host responses after intestinal transplantation. TCRdb's copy holds only in-frame clones and misses some; the assay was immunoSEQ multiplex PCR. The data contain roughly 100,000 clones, roughly 87% of them singletons. The antigens these receptors bind are not known. This specimen was unstimulated CD4+ T cells sorted from spleen or lymph node cells, taken before intestinal transplant. These receptors originate from a human donor who received an intestinal transplant.

The rearrangement joins TRBV19 to TRBJ1-5; D unclear. Trimming removed 5 bases at V and 7 bases at J, with 18 bases between. The CDR3 contains 15 residues. Germline values: CDR1 LNHDA, CDR2 SQIVND (reference sequence). CDR3 sequence (DNA): TGTGCCAGTAGTCGCTCCGGAGTAGGCCACCAGCCCCAGCATTTT. It specifies CASSRSGVGHQPQHF.

This sequence joins TRBV28 and TRBJ1-5; 9 bases match TRBD1. V lost 4 bases to trimming and J lost 3 bases; unmatched junction nucleotides: 7. The germline CDR1 and CDR2 sequences are MDHEN and SYDVKM. The CDR3 extends over 16 amino acids. In DNA, the CDR3 is TGTGCCAGCAGTTCCCCCGGGACAGGGATCAATCAGCCCCAGCATTTT. Protein product: CASSSPGTGINQPQHF.

The V call is TRBV5-6, the J call TRBJ2-7, with 8 positions matching TRBD1. There are 13 residues in the CDR3. Germline V gives CDR1 SGHDT, CDR2 YYEEEE. V lost 4 bases to trimming and J lost 2 bases; unmatched junction nucleotides: 2. The CDR3 nucleotides read TGTGCCAGCAGCACGACAGGGGCCTACGAGCAGTACTTC. It specifies CASSTTGAYEQYF.

The table lists this clone with a few counts. This chain joins TRBV10-2 and TRBJ2-1; no clear D. The V end was cut by 3 bases, the J end by 15 bases, with 12 bases between. This CDR3 spans 11 amino acids. Germline assignment: CDR1 WSHSY and CDR2 SAAADI. In DNA, the CDR3 is TGCGCCAGCAGTGATTTAACTGTTATGTTCTTC. Residues: CASSDLTVMFF.

The rearrangement joins TRBV7-9 to TRBJ2-1; 7 bases agree with TRBD2. J was trimmed by 4 bases and V by 6 bases; bases with no gene match: 9. The CDR3 is made up of 15 amino acids. Germline V gives CDR1 SEHNR, CDR2 FQNEAQ (reference sequence). Here the CDR3 DNA reads TGTGCCAGCAGTTACCAGAGCGGGAAATACAATGAGCAGTTCTTC. Translation gives CASSYQSGKYNEQFF.

The rearrangement links TRBV4-1 to TRBJ1-6; D remains unclear. The CDR3 is made up of 13 amino acids. V lost 0 bases to trimming and J lost 9 bases, with 6 bases between them. Germline V gene lookup returns CDR1 MGHRA and CDR2 YSYEKL. For the CDR3, the DNA is TGCGCCAGCAGCCAAGATGATGGTTCACCCCTCCACTTT. It codes for CASSQDDGSPLHF.

This rearrangement joins TRBV10-2 to TRBJ1-5; D remains unclear. CDR1 is WSHSY, CDR2 SAAADI, per germline. Trimming shortened V by 3 bases and J by 7 bases, and 10 bases separated the two germline ends. CDR3 length equals 13 residues. The CDR3 DNA reads as TGCGCCAGCAGTGAAGGCCGGGTACAGCCCCAGCATTTT. Translation gives CASSEGRVQPQHF.

The rearrangement uses TRBV5-1 and TRBJ2-7; D might be TRBD1 or TRBD2, each matching 6 bases. V was cut by 0 bases and J by 2 bases, with 12 bases left in between. Germline V gene sequence: CDR1 SGHRS, CDR2 YFSETQ. The CDR3 spans 15 residues. This CDR3 reads CASSLVSGGPYEQYF. The CDR3 bases are TGCGCCAGCAGCTTGGTTTCCGGGGGCCCCTACGAGCAGTACTTC.